This T cell receptor (beta chain) was obtained from a study of T cells in localized non-small cell lung cancer. Whole-study results and caveats: Paired adjacent lung recovered a median approximately 62 of the top 100 tumor clones. Uninvolved nearby lung showed the greatest T cell clonality, exceeding that found in tumor. Greater blood T cell density accompanied longer overall survival.

The repertoire was sequenced with immunoSEQ multiplex PCR; TCRdb's copy has only in-frame clones and lacks some. The table lists roughly 20,000 clones, roughly nine tenths of them singletons. Between the trimmed V and J ends, which lost 1 base and 7 bases, there was a span of 14 bases. CDR3 size: 15 residues. From germline, CDR1 is LNHDA and CDR2 SQIVND (reference sequence). In the case of this clone: Its antigen is as yet unknown.

Sequenced material: peripheral blood, taken before any cancer treatment. This sequence joins TRBV19 and TRBJ1-5; possibly TRBD1 for D (6 bases). This receptor was taken from a woman aged 35-70 years with stage I lung adenocarcinoma. CDR3 in amino acids: CASSIGQGRVQPQHF. As DNA, the CDR3 is TGTGCCAGTAGTATAGGGCAGGGGAGGGTCCAGCCCCAGCATTTT.